A single sample gave rise to the 2 T cell receptor beta chains below, sequenced in a study of cytomegalovirus exposure and HLA in healthy donors. The PCR contained 60 Vbeta and 13 Jbeta primers. This table comes from immunoSEQ multiplex PCR, and its TCRdb copy is limited to in-frame clones, with some not included. The data show over 100,000 clones, roughly 83% seen once. Sequencing used PBMCs. The receptor set was obtained from a woman between 18 and 29 years old in good health and CMV-seropositive.

The chain links TRBV7-9 to TRBJ2-7; TRBD1 agrees at 11 bases. V shed 5 bases, J shed 2 bases, and the junction held 8 bases outside the gene matches. Per germline, CDR1 SEHNR and CDR2 FQNEAQ (reference sequence). This CDR3 has 16 residues. The CDR3 sequence: CASSNDPGQGAYEQYF. Written as DNA, the CDR3 is TGTGCCAGCAGCAACGACCCGGGACAGGGGGCCTACGAGCAGTACTTC.

V gene TRBV5-1 combines with J gene TRBJ1-1, with 8 bases aligning to TRBD1. V lost 4 bases to trimming and J lost 0 bases; unmatched junction nucleotides: 8. This CDR3 contains 16 residues. Germline CDR1 and CDR2: SGHRS and YFSETQ. The CDR3: CASSPGGGDMNTEAFF. The CDR3 DNA sequence: TGCGCCAGCAGCCCAGGGGGCGGAGATATGAACACTGAAGCTTTCTTT.